The 25 T cell receptor beta chains below were found in one sample sequenced in a study of cytomegalovirus exposure and HLA in healthy donors. The PCR was carried out with 60 Vbeta primers and 13 Jbeta primers. Assay: immunoSEQ multiplex PCR; the TCRdb copy retains only in-frame clones and omits some. Of tens of thousands of clones listed, approximately 70% are singletons. Sequenced input: PBMCs. The receptors derive from a man in his sixties in good health and CMV-seronegative.

The V gene is TRBV28, the J gene TRBJ2-6; a weak D match, TRBD2 (6 bases). The germline V and J ends were trimmed by 5 bases and 0 bases, with 14 bases remaining between them. Looked up from germline, CDR1 is MDHEN and CDR2 is SYDVKM. CDR3 size: 17 residues. The CDR3 nucleotides are TGTGCCAGCAGTCCCCCGGGACTGAGCTCTGGGGCCAACGTCCTGACTTTC. This codes for CASSPPGLSSGANVLTF.

In this sample, this clone turned up a few times. The genes are TRBV18 and TRBJ2-1; 8 nucleotides agree with TRBD2. The CDR3 length is 15 residues. V dropped 3 bases and J dropped 3; count of bases not matched to a gene: 4. Germline values: CDR1 KGHSH, CDR2 LQKENI. The CDR3: CASSPSAGVYNEQFF. DNA for the CDR3: TGTGCCAGCTCACCTTCAGCGGGAGTCTACAATGAGCAGTTCTTC.

The V call is TRBV7-9, the J call TRBJ1-2, with 9 bases aligning to TRBD1. The CDR3 is 15 residues long. Losses at the gene ends were 5 bases for V and 2 bases for J; bases not matched to a gene: 6. CDR1 and CDR2 from the germline V gene are SEHNR and FQNEAQ (reference sequence). CDR3 loop: CASSATGGGNYGYTF. The DNA for the CDR3 is TGTGCCAGCAGCGCAACAGGGGGCGGAAACTATGGCTACACCTTC.

V and J are TRBV28 and TRBJ2-1, with 14 bases matching TRBD2. The CDR3 sequence is 15 residues long. The V gene end was trimmed by 6 bases and the J gene end by 7 bases; junction bases not matched to a gene: 5. Germline lookup yields CDR1 MDHEN and CDR2 SYDVKM. The CDR3 reads CASSRGTSGRNEQFF. The CDR3 region has the DNA TGTGCCAGCAGCCGTGGGACTAGCGGGAGAAATGAGCAGTTCTTC.

The gene calls are TRBV7-2 and TRBJ2-3, with TRBD2 matching over 13 bases. V gave up 4 bases and J gave up 4 bases; unmatched junction bases: 5. Germline V lookup: CDR1 SGHTA, CDR2 FQGNSA. The CDR3 consists of 16 residues. CDR3 nucleotide sequence: TGTGCCAGCAGCTCCCGACTAGCGGGGGGAGCAGATACGCAGTATTTT. Translated, it gives CASSSRLAGGADTQYF.

This clone has just a few counts. The V and J genes are TRBV29-1 and TRBJ2-6; maybe TRBD2 (5 bases). Germline-derived CDR1 and CDR2 are SQVTM and ANQGSEA. The CDR3 is made up of 13 amino acids. Trimming took 8 bases from V and 4 from J, leaving 12 bases between them. The CDR3 nucleotides read TGCAGCTTTCAGAGGGCCGGGGCCAACGTCCTGACTTTC. Its translation: CSFQRAGANVLTF.

The gene calls are TRBV5-6 and TRBJ2-6, with 9 bases aligning to TRBD1. The J segment lost 4 bases and the V segment lost 4 bases, leaving 15 bases of the junction unmatched. Germline assignment: CDR1 SGHDT and CDR2 YYEEEE. CDR3 length equals 19 residues. The CDR3 here is CASSAVRDRVSTGANVLTF. The CDR3 nucleotides read TGTGCCAGCAGCGCCGTCCGGGACAGGGTAAGCACCGGGGCCAACGTCCTGACTTTC.

The count of this clone is one. The gene calls are TRBV28 and TRBJ2-7; D gene ambiguous. In germline, CDR1 is MDHEN, CDR2 SYDVKM. CDR3 length: 15 residues. V lost 5 bases to trimming and J lost 4 bases, with 18 bases between them. As DNA, the CDR3 is TGTGCCAGCAGTCCCTACGGCCGACTGCAGTACGAGCAGTACTTC. Protein product: CASSPYGRLQYEQYF.

The rearrangement links TRBV11-2 to TRBJ2-5; tentative D call: TRBD2 (7 bases). The V end lost 5 bases, the J end lost 5 bases, and 18 bases lay between the germline ends. Germline V gene lookup returns CDR1 SGHAT and CDR2 FQNNGV. This CDR3 comprises 15 residues. CDR3 sequence: CASSERQGGGETQYF. DNA of the CDR3: TGTGCCAGCAGCGAGAGGCAAGGGGGAGGGGAGACCCAGTACTTC.

This chain connects TRBV7-9 to TRBJ1-1; TRBD1 agrees at 7 bases. Per germline, CDR1 SEHNR and CDR2 FQNEAQ (reference sequence). This CDR3 is 15 amino acids long. Trimming removed 3 bases from V and 1 base from J; junction bases left unmatched: 5. The CDR3 is CASSLPGQRNTEAFF. The CDR3 DNA is TGTGCCAGCAGCTTGCCGGGACAGAGGAACACTGAAGCTTTCTTT.

This chain links TRBV6-1 with TRBJ2-2; D perhaps matches TRBD2 (5 bases). CDR1 is MNHNS and CDR2 is SASEGT in the germline V gene. V lost 5 bases and J lost 8, with 15 bases in between. The CDR3 is 14 residues long. The CDR3 reads CASSPRAQRGELFF. The CDR3 nucleotides are TGTGCCAGCAGTCCGCGGGCCCAGAGGGGGGAGCTGTTTTTT.

CDR3 region: CASSPGQGPNYGYTF. CDR3 DNA sequence: TGCGCCAGCAGCCCAGGACAGGGCCCTAACTATGGCTACACCTTC. The rearrangement uses TRBV4-1 and TRBJ1-2; 8 nucleotides match TRBD1. The ends lost 4 bases at V and 0 bases at J; junction bases unmatched: 4. The CDR3 consists of 15 residues. CDR1 is MGHRA, CDR2 YSYEKL, per germline.

The chain is built from TRBV2 and TRBJ2-6; D unclear. Deletions cut 7 bases from V and 1 base from J, with 14 bases between. The CDR3 is 16 residues long. From germline, CDR1 is SNHLY and CDR2 FYNNEI. The CDR3: CASILPMASGANVLTF. CDR3 sequence (DNA): TGTGCCAGCATTCTGCCAATGGCTTCTGGGGCCAACGTCCTGACTTTC.

The gene calls are TRBV27 and TRBJ2-7; 8 nucleotides agree with TRBD1. V lost 6 bases and J lost 1; bases outside the gene matches: 5. Germline V lookup: CDR1 MNHEY, CDR2 SMNVEV (reference sequence). CDR3 size: 14 residues. The CDR3 here is CASSLRQGSYEQYF. Written as DNA, the CDR3 is TGTGCCAGCAGCCTTAGACAGGGGTCCTACGAGCAGTACTTC.

The chain recombines TRBV7-9 with TRBJ2-5; TRBD2 is a possible D gene (6 bases). V gave up 0 bases and J gave up 13 bases, with 9 bases separating them. CDR1 is SEHNR and CDR2 is FQNEAQ in the germline V gene (reference sequence). The CDR3 has 11 amino acids. The CDR3 is CASSLAREAYF. CDR3 nucleotide sequence: TGTGCCAGCAGCTTAGCGCGGGAAGCGTACTTC.

The chain links TRBV30 to TRBJ2-5; weak D call: TRBD2 (6 bases). The CDR3 spans 11 residues. V was shortened by 3 bases and J by 5 bases, with 7 bases between the two germline ends. The V gene's germline CDR1 is GTSNPN and CDR2 SVGIG (reference sequence). CDR3 nucleotides: TGTGCCTGGAGCGGGGGTGAGACCCAGTACTTC. Protein sequence: CAWSGGETQYF.

The chain uses TRBV18 and TRBJ2-7, with D perhaps TRBD2 (5 bases). V shed 3 bases and J shed 3 bases, with 9 bases lying between them. The CDR3 loop spans 13 amino acids. Per the germline V gene, CDR1 is KGHSH and CDR2 is LQKENI. The CDR3 loop reads CASSPGGDYEQYF. For the CDR3, the DNA is TGTGCCAGCTCACCTGGAGGTGACTACGAGCAGTACTTC.

V and J are TRBV6-1 and TRBJ2-3; D is unresolved. CDR1 and CDR2 from the germline V gene are MNHNS and SASEGT. V was shortened by 4 bases and J by 2 bases, with 7 bases between the two germline ends. The CDR3 loop spans 13 amino acids. The CDR3: CASSVQVTDTQYF. The CDR3 DNA reads as TGTGCCAGCAGTGTGCAGGTCACAGATACGCAGTATTTT.

V is TRBV6-6 and J is TRBJ1-3, with D maybe TRBD1 (5 bases). The V and J ends lost 2 bases and 4 bases respectively, with 15 bases between them. This CDR3 spans 16 amino acids. Per the germline V gene, CDR1 is MNHNY and CDR2 is SVGAGI (reference sequence). The CDR3 protein is CASSYPTGGSGNTIYF. The CDR3 nucleotides read TGTGCCAGCAGTTACCCTACGGGGGGGTCAGGAAACACCATATATTTT.

V gene TRBV25-1 combines with J gene TRBJ2-1; 7 bases are shared with TRBD1. The germline CDR1 and CDR2 sequences are MGHDK and SYGVNS. Trimming cost V 4 bases and J 1 base; bases outside gene matches: 1. This CDR3 is 14 amino acids long. CDR3 DNA: TGTGCCAGCAGTGGGGGACAGTCCTACAATGAGCAGTTCTTC. It specifies CASSGGQSYNEQFF.

This chain joins TRBV7-2 and TRBJ2-5; 8 bases map to TRBD1. The CDR3 is made up of 15 amino acids. The ends lost 5 bases at V and 3 bases at J; junction bases unmatched: 8. Germline V gene data show CDR1 as SGHTA and CDR2 as FQGNSA. The CDR3: CASSPQTGAEETQYF. CDR3 nucleotide sequence: TGTGCCAGCAGCCCCCAGACAGGGGCAGAAGAGACCCAGTACTTC.

The chain recombines TRBV5-1 with TRBJ1-2; 8 bases are shared with TRBD1. Germline V gene lookup returns CDR1 SGHRS and CDR2 YFSETQ. V lost 3 bases, J lost 2 bases, and 9 bases stayed unmatched. CDR3 length: 16 amino acids. The CDR3, as DNA: TGCGCCAGCAGCTACACGATAGGACAGGGCAACTATGGCTACACCTTC. Translating gives CASSYTIGQGNYGYTF.

J is TRBJ1-1 and V is TRBV11-2, with 8 nucleotides matching TRBD1. The CDR3 covers 16 residues. Germline V gene sequence: CDR1 SGHAT, CDR2 FQNNGV. After removal of 2 bases from V and 0 bases from J, the junction contained 5 bases not matched to a gene. This CDR3 reads CASSLSGGWMNTEAFF. The CDR3 bases are TGTGCCAGCAGCTTATCAGGGGGCTGGATGAACACTGAAGCTTTCTTT.

This rearrangement joins TRBV6-5 to TRBJ1-1; possibly TRBD1 for D (6 bases). The length of the CDR3 is 14 residues. V was trimmed by 6 bases and J by 5 bases, leaving 16 bases between them. Per germline, CDR1 MNHEY and CDR2 SVGAGI. Here the CDR3 DNA reads TGTGCCAGCAGGCTACAGGGCTCGAGGACTGAAGCTTTCTTT. As protein: CASRLQGSRTEAFF.

The J gene is TRBJ1-1, the V gene TRBV19; D uncertain. The CDR3 covers 15 residues. Trimming pared 3 bases from V and 2 bases from J, leaving 13 bases between. Germline values: CDR1 LNHDA, CDR2 SQIVND (reference sequence). The CDR3 sequence: CASSMRAEPNTEAFF. For the CDR3, the DNA is TGTGCCAGTAGTATGAGGGCAGAGCCTAACACTGAAGCTTTCTTT. The full variable domain, in which reference TRBV19 and TRBJ1-1 provide the parts outside the CDR3, is DGGITQSPKYLFRKEGQNVTLSCEQNLNHDAMYWYRQDPGQGLRLIYYSQIVNDFQKGDIAEGYSVSREKKESFPLTVTSAQKNPTAFYLCASSMRAEPNTEAFFGQGTRLTVV.